These 7 T cell receptor beta chains came from one sample sequenced in a study of T cell responses to AZD1222 COVID-19 vaccine. Clones were sequenced by immunoSEQ multiplex PCR, and TCRdb holds only the in-frame ones, with some missing. In the table there are about 110,000 clones, 80% to 95% of which are singletons. The sample in question was peripheral blood, obtained 28 days after the second AZD1222 dose. The receptor source for this set is an adult who received the AZD1222 COVID-19 vaccine.

This clone has only one observation. The genes are TRBV7-9 and TRBJ2-7; possibly TRBD1 for D (6 bases). This CDR3 comprises 15 residues. Between the trimmed V and J ends, which lost 1 base and 3 bases, there was a span of 13 bases. Germline values: CDR1 SEHNR, CDR2 FQNEAQ (reference sequence). In nucleotides, the CDR3 is TGTGCCAGCAGCTTAGTCGGTTCGGACAGCTACGAGCAGTACTTC. It specifies CASSLVGSDSYEQYF.

This sequence joins TRBV13 and TRBJ1-1, with 8 bases aligning to TRBD1. The CDR3 runs 14 residues. The germline gives CDR1 PRHDT, CDR2 FYEKMQ (reference sequence). Trimming removed 5 bases from V and 10 bases from J; junction bases left unmatched: 12. The CDR3 spells CASSPSTGGGVAFF. The CDR3 nucleotides are TGTGCCAGCAGCCCCTCAACAGGGGGTGGGGTAGCTTTCTTT.

This chain links TRBV18 with TRBJ2-5; TRBD1 aligns across 8 bases. The CDR3 totals 15 residues. Germline assignment: CDR1 KGHSH and CDR2 LQKENI. Trimming took 6 bases from V and 1 from J; bases not matched to a gene: 7. In DNA, the CDR3 is TGTGCCAGCTCGCCGACAGGGGCCCTCCAAGAGACCCAGTACTTC. This translates into CASSPTGALQETQYF. Based on the CDR3 plus reference TRBV18 and TRBJ2-5, the full variable domain is NAGVMQNPRHLVRRRGQEARLRCSPMKGHSHVYWYRQLPEEGLKFMVYLQKENIIDESGMPKERFSAEFPKEGPSILRIQQVVRGDSAAYFCASSPTGALQETQYFGPGTRLLVL.

The genes are TRBV6-2 or TRBV6-3 and TRBJ1-3; D not certain. The CDR3 is made up of 14 amino acids. Germline CDR1 MNHEY, CDR2 SVGEGT. V lost 2 bases, J lost 3 bases, and 8 bases lay in between. CDR3 sequence (DNA): TGTGCCAGCAGTTACCCCACTCGTGGAAACACCATATATTTT. Translation: CASSYPTRGNTIYF.

The V gene is TRBV11-3, the J gene TRBJ1-6; D call uncertain. Trimming cost V 2 bases and J 7 bases, with 9 bases left between them. In germline, CDR1 is SGHNT, CDR2 YENEEA. The CDR3 contains 14 residues. Here the CDR3 DNA reads TGTGCCAGCAGCTTACGAGGGAAAAATTCACCCCTCCACTTT. This sequence encodes CASSLRGKNSPLHF. The variable domain in full, completed from reference TRBV11-3 and TRBJ1-6, reads EAGVVQSPRYKIIEKKQPVAFWCNPISGHNTLYWYLQNLGQGPELLIRYENEEAVDDSQLPKDRFSAERLKGVDSTLKIQPAELGDSAVYLCASSLRGKNSPLHFGNGTRLTVT.

The V gene is TRBV10-3, the J gene TRBJ2-7; 7 bases fit TRBD1. Germline lookup yields CDR1 ENHRY and CDR2 SYGVKD. This CDR3 is built from 13 residues. V gave up 5 bases and J gave up 2 bases; unmatched junction bases: 3. CDR3: CAISPQGAYEQYF. The CDR3 nucleotides read TGTGCCATCAGTCCCCAGGGGGCCTACGAGCAGTACTTC.

The J gene is TRBJ2-1, the V gene TRBV7-2; D not certain. The CDR3 totals 14 residues. CDR1 SGHTA and CDR2 FQGNSA come from the germline V gene. Trimming shortened V by 1 base and J by 3 bases, and 7 bases separated the two germline ends. The CDR3 protein is CASSLGFLYNEQFF. CDR3 coding DNA: TGTGCCAGCAGCTTAGGGTTCCTCTACAATGAGCAGTTCTTC.